What follows is one T cell receptor beta chain and its context. The intended depth for sequencing was 1 in 200,000 to 1 in 1 million T cells. The protocol was immunoSEQ multiplex PCR, while the TCRdb copy is restricted to in-frame clones and leaves out a portion. The sample includes fewer than 300,000 clones, 70% to 80% of them seen just once. The data originate from a study of cytotoxic CD8 clonotypes in ibrutinib-treated CLL. At the level of the study: Mean values per sample were some 250,000 productive templates and 75,000 to 100,000 productive rearrangements.

V lost 4 bases to trimming and J lost 4 bases, with 18 bases between them. The CDR3 totals 16 residues. Looked up from germline, CDR1 is SGDLS and CDR2 is YYNGEE. The TCR sequence derives from a human donor with chronic lymphocytic leukemia. V gene TRBV9 combines with J gene TRBJ2-1, with no clear D. The specimen was PBMCs, collected at disease progression, from a patient treated with ibrutinib. The CDR3 is CASSPAGSPKYNEQFF. CDR3 sequence (DNA): TGTGCCAGCAGCCCAGCCGGGTCCCCAAAATACAATGAGCAGTTCTTC.